A single sample is the source of the 9 T cell receptor beta chains below, sequenced in a study of CD8 T cells in ankylosing spondylitis (dated by TCRdb to 2016 to 2017). The investigation overall reported the following: Blood from ankylosing spondylitis patients appeared to be characterized by a TCR beta motif made up of seven or eight highly homologous amino acid variants.

These TCRs are of unknown antigen specificity. The library was prepared using 5' RACE. Sequencing took place on an Illumina HiSeq 2500. TCRdb trimmed public reads at Q25 via fastp, called clones via MiXCR and kept in-frame beta chains. For every CDR3 protein sequence, its rows merge into one entry that carries the most common genes and DNA. The table for this sample lists about 90,000 distinct CDR3 sequences; roughly 10% of them were counted only once. The top ten clones comprise roughly 29% of the sample. The specimen was blood, either unsorted or a sorted T cell fraction (not recorded which). These receptors all stem from a male donor with ankylosing spondylitis.

This clonotype was observed a single time. V gene TRBV28 combines with J gene TRBJ2-1, with 8 bases fitting TRBD1. The CDR3 has 14 amino acids. Looked up from germline, CDR1 is MDHEN and CDR2 is SYDVKM. Trimming at V came to 7 bases and at J to 2 bases, leaving 4 bases not matched to a gene. CDR3: CASKPGQAYNEQFF. As DNA, the CDR3 is TGTGCCAGCAAGCCGGGACAGGCCTACAATGAGCAGTTCTTC. Looking up the rest from reference TRBV28 and TRBJ2-1 gives the full variable domain: DVKVTQSSRYLVKRTGEKVFLECVQDMDHENMFWYRQDPGLGLRLIYFSYDVKMKEKGDIPEGYSVSREKKERFSLILESASTNQTSMYLCASKPGQAYNEQFFGPGTRLTVL.

This clonotype appeared many times. The V and J genes are TRBV27 and TRBJ1-2; no clear D gene. Germline V CDR1 and CDR2: MNHEY, SMNVEV (reference sequence). Between the trimmed V and J ends, which lost 6 bases and 2 bases, there was a span of 13 bases. The CDR3 runs to 14 residues. The CDR3 sequence: CASSFHWRNYGYTF. The CDR3 nucleotides read TGTGCCAGCAGCTTCCACTGGCGAAACTATGGCTACACCTTC.

The sample holds a few counts of this clonotype. J is TRBJ1-4 and V is TRBV7-9; 8 nucleotides agree with TRBD1. V lost 5 bases and J lost 6; bases outside the gene matches: 5. CDR3 length equals 14 residues. Germline loops: CDR1 SEHNR, CDR2 FQNEAQ (reference sequence). The chain's CDR3 is CASSPDRVDEKLFF. The CDR3 DNA is TGTGCCAGCAGCCCGGACAGGGTAGATGAAAAACTGTTTTTT.

This clonotype has more than one count but fewer than ten. The V and J genes are TRBV7-9 and TRBJ2-1; a weak D match, TRBD1 (6 bases). The V end was cut by 4 bases, the J end by 5 bases, with 12 bases between. CDR3 size: 14 residues. CDR1 is SEHNR, CDR2 FQNEAQ, per germline (reference sequence). The CDR3 here is CASSSVGHNNEQFF. CDR3 nucleotides: TGTGCCAGCAGCTCGGTGGGACATAACAATGAGCAGTTCTTC.

The V gene is TRBV2, the J gene TRBJ2-3; 9 bases map to TRBD2. V was pared by 1 base and J by 3 bases, with 5 bases of the junction left unmatched. The CDR3 is made up of 16 amino acids. Germline V gene lookup returns CDR1 SNHLY and CDR2 FYNNEI. CDR3 in DNA: TGTGCCAGCAGTGAAGGTCATCTAGCGGGAACAGATACGCAGTATTTT. Amino acids: CASSEGHLAGTDTQYF.

V is TRBV5-6 and J is TRBJ2-2; D ambiguous. Germline V gene data show CDR1 as SGHDT and CDR2 as YYEEEE. The CDR3 loop spans 12 amino acids. V lost 4 bases to trimming and J lost 7 bases, with 8 bases between them. In DNA form, the CDR3 reads TGTGCCAGCAGCCCAGGCCTCGGGGAGCTGTTTTTT. Residues: CASSPGLGELFF.

The chain links TRBV24-1 to TRBJ1-1; D unresolved. Trimming stripped 2 bases from V and 3 bases from J, with 6 bases between. This CDR3 contains 13 residues. Germline lookup yields CDR1 KGHDR and CDR2 SFDVKD. CDR3 bases: TGTGCCACCAGTGATTCGGCGGACACTGAAGCTTTCTTT. Its translation is CATSDSADTEAFF.

This clonotype was detected ten times or more. The rearrangement uses TRBV24-1 and TRBJ2-1; the match to TRBD2 covers 11 bases. The J segment lost 6 bases and the V segment lost 3 bases, leaving 6 bases of the junction unmatched. CDR1 is KGHDR, CDR2 SFDVKD, per germline. The CDR3 extends over 16 amino acids. Here the CDR3 DNA reads TGTGCCACCAGTGATCCTAGCGGGAGGCGGGCCAATGAGCAGTTCTTC. Translated, it gives CATSDPSGRRANEQFF.

This clonotype came up a few times. This rearrangement joins TRBV30 to TRBJ2-7; 12 bases are shared with TRBD1. This CDR3 is built from 14 residues. Germline CDR1 and CDR2: GTSNPN and SVGIG (reference sequence). Germline trimming cut 5 bases from V and 7 bases from J; bases unmatched to any gene: 9. The CDR3 spells CAWHPGQGAGEQYF. CDR3 DNA: TGTGCCTGGCACCCGGGACAGGGGGCGGGAGAGCAGTACTTC.